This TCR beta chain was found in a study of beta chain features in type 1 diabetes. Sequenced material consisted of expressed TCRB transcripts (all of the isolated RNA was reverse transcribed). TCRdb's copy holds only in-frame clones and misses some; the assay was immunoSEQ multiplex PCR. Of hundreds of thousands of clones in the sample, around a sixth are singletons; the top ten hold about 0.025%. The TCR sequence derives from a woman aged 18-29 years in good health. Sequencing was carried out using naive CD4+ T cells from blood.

The CDR3 region is CASSPSGSSGNTIYF. CDR3 coding DNA: TGTGCCAGCTCACCATCGGGAAGCTCTGGAAACACCATATATTTT. The V and J genes are TRBV18 and TRBJ1-3; no clear D gene. V was cut by 2 bases and J by 0 bases, with 8 bases left in between. Germline V CDR1 and CDR2: KGHSH, LQKENI. The CDR3 consists of 15 residues.